This T cell receptor (beta chain) was retrieved from a study of blood T cell repertoires in COVID-19. Original data processing: Reference gene primer amplification in the assay estimated nucleated cell counts. Some clones are missing from TCRdb's copy, which holds only in-frame ones; the method was immunoSEQ multiplex PCR. The V and J calls and clone size come from that table; D and trimming were worked out from the DNA. The sample shows approximately 59,000 clones, approximately 87% of them seen only once. There are a few counts of this clone. J gave up 1 base and V 1 base, and 5 bases lay outside the gene matches. This CDR3 is built from 18 residues. Germline V CDR1 and CDR2: LNHDA, SQIVND (reference sequence).

Input material: peripheral blood. The TCR sequence derives from a man between 40 and 49 years old with active COVID-19. The chain employs TRBV19 and TRBJ2-6, with 9 bases lining up with TRBD2. The CDR3 sequence: CASSIGLAGLSGANVLTF. The DNA for the CDR3 is TGTGCCAGTAGTATAGGGCTAGCGGGACTGTCTGGGGCCAACGTCCTGACTTTC.